This entry features one T cell receptor beta chain sequence. The sample carries other DNA sequences with the same CDR3. This entry comes from a study of neoadjuvant nivolumab and ipilimumab in lung cancer. Method: immunoSEQ multiplex PCR; TCRdb's copy keeps in-frame clones and lacks some. The sample comprises 25,000 to 30,000 clones, about three quarters of which are singletons, and approximately 18% rests with the top ten. V shed 0 bases and J shed 5 bases, with 6 bases lying between them. The CDR3 covers 14 residues. The germline gives CDR1 SGHRS, CDR2 YFSETQ. Sequencing was performed on tumor tissue, taken after neoadjuvant nivolumab, alone or with ipilimumab, at or shortly before surgery. The receptor was derived from an adult with non-small cell lung cancer. J is TRBJ1-6 and V is TRBV5-1, with D perhaps TRBD1 (6 bases). The CDR3 reads CASSLDRDNSPLHF. CDR3 DNA: TGCGCCAGCAGCTTGGACAGGGATAATTCACCCCTCCACTTT.